This T cell receptor beta chain was identified during a study of tumor-infiltrating lymphocytes in localized non-small cell lung cancer (dated by TCRdb to the early 2020s). Turning to the overall study: Several histologies were represented in the cohort, which also included both smokers and never-smokers as well as patients whose samples were collected after neoadjuvant chemotherapy. From each patient came resected tumor tissue plus uninvolved lung tissue from that same patient, and the uninvolved lung tissue was described as non-adjacent to the tumor. The same patients underwent several integrated assays, with TCR sequencing performed together with flow cytometry, multiplex immunofluorescence, RNA-seq, exome sequencing and proteomics. In total, the ICON cohort consisted of over a hundred surgical patients with localized non-small cell lung cancer who had their tumors resected. The paired tumor versus uninvolved lung comparison of immunoSEQ T-cell fraction included fewer than 65 patients. Here is what the overall study found, with its caveats: Because assay coverage varied across patients depending on available tissue quantity, TCR sequencing was performed for only a subset of the cohort. Recurrence-free survival showed no association with tumor T-cell fraction from TCR sequencing (p = 0.61). Higher T cell infiltration in tumors than in uninvolved lung tissue was supported by TCRbeta sequencing, consistent with immunofluorescence CD3 counts. Different pieces of the same tissue were used for different assays, so technical variation could not be separated from intratumor heterogeneity. TCR-derived T-cell fraction did not differ between the flow cytometry-defined immunotypes IM1 (good prognosis) and IM2 (poor prognosis).

This clone was picked up one time. No antigen is known for it. Qualities for individual bases were not recorded, and no much larger clone is one base off. The CDR3, from cysteine to phenylalanine, totals 14 residues. The only DNA kept is the CDR3, 42 bases in frame from the first base. V is shortened by 8 bases, J by 1 base, and the region joining them spans 11 bases. For CDR1 and CDR2, the germline V gene (reference sequence) lists LNHDA and SQIVND. The immunoSEQ assay used for TCR sequencing gave the T-cell fraction in both tumor and uninvolved lung tissue. Per the authors' processing: For survival analysis, patients were divided into high (upper tertile) and low (lower two tertiles) T-cell fraction groups, which were compared by log-rank test. A signed-rank test was used to test differences in T-cell fraction between paired tumor and uninvolved lung samples. The immuneACCESS repertoire file appears here via TCRdb, limited to in-frame rearrangements. These files lack a portion of the clones; in checked studies, under half of the deficit traces to unresolved V genes, and the cause of the others is not known. The V and J calls and clone size are taken from that table; D and trimming were inferred from the DNA. The table for this sample lists around 25,000 clones; roughly 63% of them were counted only once. The ten biggest clones cover roughly 14% of the sample.

Patient enrollment in ICON started in the first half of 2016, and the final patient was enrolled in 2018. A subcohort of under 90 patients provided fresh tumor and matched uninvolved tissue for in-depth immune analyses, with TCR sequencing among those analyses. DNA for TCR sequencing was isolated from bulk tissue, and no cell sorting was done. The specimen was lung tumor tissue. Recombination connected TRBV19 to TRBJ2-2; a tentative D call is TRBD2 (6 bases match). The receptor's source is a human donor with non-small cell lung cancer. The DNA sequence is as follows: TGTGCCAGTCCCGGGACTGGGAACACCGGGGAGCTGTTTTTT. It encodes CASPGTGNTGELFF.